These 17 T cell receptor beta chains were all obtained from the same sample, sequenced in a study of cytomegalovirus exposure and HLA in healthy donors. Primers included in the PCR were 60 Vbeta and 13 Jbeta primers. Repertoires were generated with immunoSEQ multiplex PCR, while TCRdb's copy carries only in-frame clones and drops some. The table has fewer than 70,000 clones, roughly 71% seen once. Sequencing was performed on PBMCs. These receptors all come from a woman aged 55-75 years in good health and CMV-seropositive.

The chain's CDR3 is CASSLIPGTSGGYNEQFF. The CDR3 DNA reads as TGTGCCAGCAGCTTAATCCCCGGGACTAGCGGGGGCTACAATGAGCAGTTCTTC. This chain joins TRBV7-3 and TRBJ2-1; 14 bases are shared with TRBD2. The CDR3 sequence is 18 residues long. The V gene's germline CDR1 is SGHTA and CDR2 FQGTGA. V lost 1 base, J lost 3 bases, and 5 bases stayed unmatched.

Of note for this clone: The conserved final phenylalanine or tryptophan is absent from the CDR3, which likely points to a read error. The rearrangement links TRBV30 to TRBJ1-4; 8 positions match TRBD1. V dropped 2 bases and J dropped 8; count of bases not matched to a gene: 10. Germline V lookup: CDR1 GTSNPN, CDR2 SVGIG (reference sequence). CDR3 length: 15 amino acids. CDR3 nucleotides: TGTGCCTGGAGTTCAACCGGGACAGGAGGCGAAAAACTGTTTGTT. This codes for CAWSSTGTGGEKLFV.

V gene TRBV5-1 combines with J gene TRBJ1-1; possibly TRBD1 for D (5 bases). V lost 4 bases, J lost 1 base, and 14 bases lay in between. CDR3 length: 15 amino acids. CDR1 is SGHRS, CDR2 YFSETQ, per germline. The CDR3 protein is CASSPRAAGNTEAFF. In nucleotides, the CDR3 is TGCGCCAGCAGCCCCAGGGCCGCAGGGAACACTGAAGCTTTCTTT.

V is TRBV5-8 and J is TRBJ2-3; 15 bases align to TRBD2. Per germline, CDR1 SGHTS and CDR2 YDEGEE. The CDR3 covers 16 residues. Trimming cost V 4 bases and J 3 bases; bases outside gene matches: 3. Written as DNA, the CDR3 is TGTGCCAGCAGCCTAGGACTAGCGGGAGGGACAGATACGCAGTATTTT. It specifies CASSLGLAGGTDTQYF.

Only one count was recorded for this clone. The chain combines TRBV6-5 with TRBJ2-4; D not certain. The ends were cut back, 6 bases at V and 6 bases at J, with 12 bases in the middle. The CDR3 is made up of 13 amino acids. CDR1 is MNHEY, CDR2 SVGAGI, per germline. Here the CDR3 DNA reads TGTGCCAGCAGCCCTGTGTGGAGAAACATTCAGTACTTC. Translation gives CASSPVWRNIQYF.

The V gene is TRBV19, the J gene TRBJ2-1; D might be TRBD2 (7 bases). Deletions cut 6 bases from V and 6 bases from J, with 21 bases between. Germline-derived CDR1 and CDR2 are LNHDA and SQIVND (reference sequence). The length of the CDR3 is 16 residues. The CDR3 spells CASSRRGGRVANEQFF. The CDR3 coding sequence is TGTGCCAGTAGCAGAAGGGGGGGGCGTGTGGCCAATGAGCAGTTCTTC.

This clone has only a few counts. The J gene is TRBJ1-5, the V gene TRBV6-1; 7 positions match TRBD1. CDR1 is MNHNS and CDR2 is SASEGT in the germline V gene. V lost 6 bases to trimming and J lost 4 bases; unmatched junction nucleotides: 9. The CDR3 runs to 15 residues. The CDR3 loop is CASRGRTGYNQPQHF. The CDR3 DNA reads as TGTGCCAGCAGGGGGCGGACAGGCTATAATCAGCCCCAGCATTTT.

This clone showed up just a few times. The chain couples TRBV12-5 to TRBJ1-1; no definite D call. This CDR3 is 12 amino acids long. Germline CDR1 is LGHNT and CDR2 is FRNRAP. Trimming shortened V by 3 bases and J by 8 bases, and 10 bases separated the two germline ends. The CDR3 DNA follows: TGTGCTAGTGGTTTCTCGGGTGGGGAAGCTTTCTTT. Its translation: CASGFSGGEAFF.

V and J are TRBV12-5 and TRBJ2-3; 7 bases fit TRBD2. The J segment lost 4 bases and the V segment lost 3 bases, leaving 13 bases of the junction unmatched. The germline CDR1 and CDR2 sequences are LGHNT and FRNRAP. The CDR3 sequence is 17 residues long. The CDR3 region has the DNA TGTGCTAGTGGTTTTTCCGGACTAGGAGGGTCCGCAGATACGCAGTATTTT. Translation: CASGFSGLGGSADTQYF. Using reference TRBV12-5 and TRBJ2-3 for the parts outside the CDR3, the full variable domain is DARVTQTPRHKVTEMGQEVTMRCQPILGHNTVFWYRQTMMQGLELLAYFRNRAPLDDSGMPKDRFSAEMPDATLATLKIQPSEPRDSAVYFCASGFSGLGGSADTQYFGPGTRLTVL.

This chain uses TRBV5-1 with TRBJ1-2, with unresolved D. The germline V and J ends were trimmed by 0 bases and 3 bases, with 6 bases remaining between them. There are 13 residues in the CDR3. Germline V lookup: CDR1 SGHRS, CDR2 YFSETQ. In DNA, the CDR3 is TGCGCCAGCAGCTTGGATAGCTACTATGGCTACACCTTC. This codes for CASSLDSYYGYTF.

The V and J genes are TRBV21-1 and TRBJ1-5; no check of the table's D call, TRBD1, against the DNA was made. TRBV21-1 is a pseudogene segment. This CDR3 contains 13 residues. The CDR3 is CASSKTGHQPQHF. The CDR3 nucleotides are TGTGCCAGCAGCAAGACAGGGCATCAGCCCCAGCATTTT.

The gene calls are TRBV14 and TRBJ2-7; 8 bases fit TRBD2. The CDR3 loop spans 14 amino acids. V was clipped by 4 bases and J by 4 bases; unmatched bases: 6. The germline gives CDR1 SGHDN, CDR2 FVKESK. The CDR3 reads CASSRAGAQYEQYF. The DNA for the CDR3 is TGTGCCAGCAGCCGAGCGGGAGCTCAGTACGAGCAGTACTTC.

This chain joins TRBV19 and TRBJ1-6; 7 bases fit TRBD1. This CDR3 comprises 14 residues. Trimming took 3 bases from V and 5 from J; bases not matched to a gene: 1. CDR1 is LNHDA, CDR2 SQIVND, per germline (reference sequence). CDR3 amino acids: CASSMTGNNSPLHF. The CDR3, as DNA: TGTGCCAGTAGTATGACAGGGAATAATTCACCCCTCCACTTT.

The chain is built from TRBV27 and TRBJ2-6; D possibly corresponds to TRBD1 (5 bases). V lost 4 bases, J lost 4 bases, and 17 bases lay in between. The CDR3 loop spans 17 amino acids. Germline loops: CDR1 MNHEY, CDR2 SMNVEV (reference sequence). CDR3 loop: CASSSGLGREGANVLTF. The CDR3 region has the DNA TGTGCCAGCAGTTCTGGCCTTGGCAGGGAAGGGGCCAACGTCCTGACTTTC. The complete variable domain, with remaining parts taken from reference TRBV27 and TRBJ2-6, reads EAQVTQNPRYLITVTGKKLTVTCSQNMNHEYMSWYRQDPGLGLRQIYYSMNVEVTDKGDVPEGYKVSRKEKRNFPLILESPSPNQTSLYFCASSSGLGREGANVLTFGAGSRLTVL.

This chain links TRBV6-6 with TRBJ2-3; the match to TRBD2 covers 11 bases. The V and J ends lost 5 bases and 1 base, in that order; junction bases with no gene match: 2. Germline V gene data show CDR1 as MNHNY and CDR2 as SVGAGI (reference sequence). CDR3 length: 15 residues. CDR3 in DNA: TGTGCCAGCAGTCAACTAGCGGGGGGCACAGATACGCAGTATTTT. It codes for CASSQLAGGTDTQYF.

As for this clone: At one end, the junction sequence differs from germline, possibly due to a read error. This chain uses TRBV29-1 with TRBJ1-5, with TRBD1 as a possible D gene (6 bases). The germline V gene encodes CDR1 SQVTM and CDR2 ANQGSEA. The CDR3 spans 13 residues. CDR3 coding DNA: TGCAGCGTTGATGGGGGCAGGAATCCGCCCCCGCATTTT. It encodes CSVDGGRNPPPHF.

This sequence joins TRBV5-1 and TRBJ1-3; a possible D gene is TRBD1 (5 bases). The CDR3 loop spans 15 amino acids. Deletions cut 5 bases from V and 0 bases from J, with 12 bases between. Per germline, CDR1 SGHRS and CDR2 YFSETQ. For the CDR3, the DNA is TGCGCCAGCAGTCCGACCGGGGGCTCTGGAAACACCATATATTTT. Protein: CASSPTGGSGNTIYF.